This TCR beta chain was retrieved from a study of PD-L1 blockade in urothelial cancer. Across the whole study: Men with urothelial cancer arising in the bladder made up most of the 29 patients. Blood was analyzed 3 weeks (second dose) and 6 weeks after treatment start.

On this clone: Its specificity is not known.

Clones were sequenced by immunoSEQ multiplex PCR, and TCRdb holds only the in-frame ones, with some missing. The data show some 100,000 clones, with over 80% seen just once and 0.92% held by the top ten. Study outcomes and limitations: Below-median pretreatment blood TCR clonality was associated with improved progression-free and overall survival.

This CDR3 comprises 11 residues. Germline-derived CDR1 and CDR2 are SGHTA and FQGTGA. Deletions cut 5 bases from V and 9 bases from J, with 11 bases between. Patient sample counts ranged from 1 to 8, pretreatment and on-treatment. The chain has TRBV7-3 and TRBJ2-7, with a possible D match to TRBD1 (5 bases). The starting material was PBMCs, obtained around atezolizumab (anti-PD-L1) treatment. The TCR comes from a woman older than 75 with urothelial cancer. CDR3 residues: CASSAGQGQYF. Written as DNA, the CDR3 is TGTGCCAGCAGCGCAGGGCAGGGGCAGTACTTC.